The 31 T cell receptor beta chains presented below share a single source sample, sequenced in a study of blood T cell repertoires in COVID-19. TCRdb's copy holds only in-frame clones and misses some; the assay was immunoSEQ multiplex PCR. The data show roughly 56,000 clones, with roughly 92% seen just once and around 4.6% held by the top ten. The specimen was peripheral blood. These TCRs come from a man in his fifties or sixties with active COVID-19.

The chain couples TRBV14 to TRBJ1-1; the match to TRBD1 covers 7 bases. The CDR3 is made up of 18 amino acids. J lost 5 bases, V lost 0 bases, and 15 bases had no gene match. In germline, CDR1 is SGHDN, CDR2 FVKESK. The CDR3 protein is CASSQDPRDSFGETEAFF. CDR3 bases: TGTGCCAGCAGCCAAGATCCAAGGGACAGTTTTGGAGAGACTGAAGCTTTCTTT.

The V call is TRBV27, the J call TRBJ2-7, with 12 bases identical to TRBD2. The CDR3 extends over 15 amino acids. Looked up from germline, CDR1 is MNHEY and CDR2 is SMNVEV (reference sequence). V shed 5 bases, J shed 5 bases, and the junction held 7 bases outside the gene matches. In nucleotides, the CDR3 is TGTGCCAGCAGTCGCCGACTAGCGGGAGTCCACGAGCAGTACTTC. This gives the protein CASSRRLAGVHEQYF.

The CDR3 region has the DNA TGTGCCAGCAGTTTGCCGACGGGAGTAGGCAATGAGCAGTTCTTC. It yields the protein CASSLPTGVGNEQFF. The J gene is TRBJ2-1, the V gene TRBV27, with D perhaps TRBD2 (6 bases). CDR1 is MNHEY, CDR2 SMNVEV, per germline (reference sequence). V lost 3 bases and J lost 6, with 15 bases in between. This CDR3 contains 15 residues.

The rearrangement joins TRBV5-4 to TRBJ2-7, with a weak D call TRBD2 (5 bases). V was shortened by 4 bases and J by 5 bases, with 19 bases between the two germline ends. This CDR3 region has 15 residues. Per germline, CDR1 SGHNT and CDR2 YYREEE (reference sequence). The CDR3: CASSRRSSYGDEQYF. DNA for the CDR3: TGTGCCAGCAGCCGAAGATCCAGCTACGGGGACGAGCAGTACTTC.

DNA for the CDR3: TGTGCCAGCAGTGACTCCGGGACAGGGGGCTCCTACGAGCAGTACTTC. Its protein product is CASSDSGTGGSYEQYF. This sequence joins TRBV25-1 and TRBJ2-7; 11 bases match TRBD1. The length of the CDR3 is 16 residues. CDR1 and CDR2 (germline): MGHDK, SYGVNS. V lost 3 bases and J lost 0; bases outside the gene matches: 4.

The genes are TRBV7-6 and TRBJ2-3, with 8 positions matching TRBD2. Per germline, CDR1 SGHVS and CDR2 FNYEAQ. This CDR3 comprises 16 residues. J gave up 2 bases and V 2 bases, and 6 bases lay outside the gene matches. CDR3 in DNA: TGTGCCAGCAGCTTAAAGCCCGGGGGGGCCACAGATACGCAGTATTTT. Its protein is CASSLKPGGATDTQYF. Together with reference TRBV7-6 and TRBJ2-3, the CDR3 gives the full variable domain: GAGVSQSPRYKVTKRGQDVALRCDPISGHVSLYWYRQALGQGPEFLTYFNYEAQQDKSGLPNDRFSAERPEGSISTLTIQRTEQRDSAMYRCASSLKPGGATDTQYFGPGTRLTVL.

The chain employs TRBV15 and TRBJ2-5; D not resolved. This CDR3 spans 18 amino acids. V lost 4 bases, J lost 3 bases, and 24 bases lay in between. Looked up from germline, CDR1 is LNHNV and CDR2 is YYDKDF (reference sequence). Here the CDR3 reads CATSNPHLTVYGEETQYF. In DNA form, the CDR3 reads TGTGCCACCAGCAATCCACACTTAACAGTGTACGGTGAAGAGACCCAGTACTTC.

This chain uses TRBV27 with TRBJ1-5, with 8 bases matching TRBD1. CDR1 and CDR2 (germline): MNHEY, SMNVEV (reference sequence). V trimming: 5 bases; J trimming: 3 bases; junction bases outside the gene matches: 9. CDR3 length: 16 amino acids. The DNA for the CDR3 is TGTGCCAGCAGTCCTTCGACAGGGGAGGCCAATCAGCCCCAGCATTTT. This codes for CASSPSTGEANQPQHF.

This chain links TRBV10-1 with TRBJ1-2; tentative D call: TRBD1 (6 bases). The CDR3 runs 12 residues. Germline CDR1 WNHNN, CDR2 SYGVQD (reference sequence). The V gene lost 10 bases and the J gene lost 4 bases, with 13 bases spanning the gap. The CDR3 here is CATNRVPYGYTF. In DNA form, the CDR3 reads TGCGCCACAAACAGGGTCCCCTATGGCTACACCTTC.

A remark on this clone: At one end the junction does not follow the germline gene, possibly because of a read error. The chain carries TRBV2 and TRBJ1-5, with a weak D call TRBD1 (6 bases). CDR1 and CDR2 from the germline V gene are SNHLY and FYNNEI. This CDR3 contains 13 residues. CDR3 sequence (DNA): TGTGCCAGCAGTGCAGGGGCCAATAAGCCCCAGCATTTT. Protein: CASSAGANKPQHF.

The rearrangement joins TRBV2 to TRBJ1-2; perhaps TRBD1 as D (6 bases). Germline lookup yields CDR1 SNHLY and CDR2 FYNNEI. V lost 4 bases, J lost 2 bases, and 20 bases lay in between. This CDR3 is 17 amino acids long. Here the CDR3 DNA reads TGTGCCAGCAGTGCAGAAAGCCCACGACAGGTCAACTATGGCTACACCTTC. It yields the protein CASSAESPRQVNYGYTF.

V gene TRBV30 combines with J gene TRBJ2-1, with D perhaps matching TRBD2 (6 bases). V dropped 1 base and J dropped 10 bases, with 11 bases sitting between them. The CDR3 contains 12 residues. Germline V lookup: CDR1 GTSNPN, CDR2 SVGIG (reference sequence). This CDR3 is CAWSELAREQFF. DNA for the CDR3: TGTGCCTGGAGTGAACTAGCCCGGGAGCAGTTCTTC. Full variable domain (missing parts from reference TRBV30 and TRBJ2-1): SQTIHQWPATLVQPVGSPLSLECTVEGTSNPNLYWYRQAAGRGLQLLFYSVGIGQISSEVPQNLSASRPQDRQFILSSKKLLLSDSGFYLCAWSELAREQFFGPGTRLTVL.

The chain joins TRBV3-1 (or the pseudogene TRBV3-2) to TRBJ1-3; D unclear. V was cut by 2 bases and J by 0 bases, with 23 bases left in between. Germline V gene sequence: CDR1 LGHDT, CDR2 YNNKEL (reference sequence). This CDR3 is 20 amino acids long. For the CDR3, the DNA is TGTGCCAGCAGCCAAAAAACCGCACGGGTGTGGAGAGTCTCTGGAAACACCATATATTTT. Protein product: CASSQKTARVWRVSGNTIYF.

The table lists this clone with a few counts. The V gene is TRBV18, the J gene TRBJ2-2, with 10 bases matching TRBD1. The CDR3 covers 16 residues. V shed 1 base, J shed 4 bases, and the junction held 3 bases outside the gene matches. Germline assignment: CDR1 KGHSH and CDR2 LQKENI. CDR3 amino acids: CASSPRDRGPTGELFF. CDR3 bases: TGTGCCAGCTCACCACGGGACAGGGGTCCCACCGGGGAGCTGTTTTTT. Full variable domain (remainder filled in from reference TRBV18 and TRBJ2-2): NAGVMQNPRHLVRRRGQEARLRCSPMKGHSHVYWYRQLPEEGLKFMVYLQKENIIDESGMPKERFSAEFPKEGPSILRIQQVVRGDSAAYFCASSPRDRGPTGELFFGEGSRLTVL.

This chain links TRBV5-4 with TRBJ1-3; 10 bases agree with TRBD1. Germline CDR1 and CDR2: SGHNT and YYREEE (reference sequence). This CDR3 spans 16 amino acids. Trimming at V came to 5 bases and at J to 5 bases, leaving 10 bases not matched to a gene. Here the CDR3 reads CASSLTGGASRNTIYF. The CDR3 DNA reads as TGTGCCAGCAGTTTGACAGGGGGCGCGTCTAGAAACACCATATATTTT.

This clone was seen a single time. The CDR3 DNA is TGCGCCAGCAGCTTTTACATATATAGCAATCAGCCCCAGCATTTT. Its protein product is CASSFYIYSNQPQHF. This chain connects TRBV5-1 to TRBJ1-5, with D hard to call. Germline V CDR1 and CDR2: SGHRS, YFSETQ. V lost 2 bases, J lost 0 bases, and 9 bases lay in between. CDR3 length equals 15 residues.

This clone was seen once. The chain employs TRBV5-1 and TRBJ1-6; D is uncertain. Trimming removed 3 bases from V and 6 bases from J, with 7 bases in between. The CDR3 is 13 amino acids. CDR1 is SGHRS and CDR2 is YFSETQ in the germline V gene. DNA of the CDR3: TGCGCCAGCAGCTCCAATTCTAATTCACCCCTCCACTTT. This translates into CASSSNSNSPLHF.

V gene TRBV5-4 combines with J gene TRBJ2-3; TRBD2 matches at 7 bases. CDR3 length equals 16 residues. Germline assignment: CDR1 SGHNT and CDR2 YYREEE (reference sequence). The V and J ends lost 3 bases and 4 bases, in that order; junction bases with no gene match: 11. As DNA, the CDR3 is TGTGCCAGCAGCTCCAGTGGCGGGAGAGTGGCAGATACGCAGTATTTT. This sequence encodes CASSSSGGRVADTQYF.

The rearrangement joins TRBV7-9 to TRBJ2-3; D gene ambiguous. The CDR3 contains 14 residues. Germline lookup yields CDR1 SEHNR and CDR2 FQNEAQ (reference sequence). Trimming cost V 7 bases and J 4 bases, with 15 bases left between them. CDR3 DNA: TGTGCCAGCACATGGAGAGATTTTCCAGATACGCAGTATTTT. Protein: CASTWRDFPDTQYF.

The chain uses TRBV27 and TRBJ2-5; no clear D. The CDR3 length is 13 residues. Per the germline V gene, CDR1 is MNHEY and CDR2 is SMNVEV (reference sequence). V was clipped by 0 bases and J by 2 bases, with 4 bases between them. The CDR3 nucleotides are TGTGCCAGCAGTTTATCTTATCAAGAGACCCAGTACTTC. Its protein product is CASSLSYQETQYF.

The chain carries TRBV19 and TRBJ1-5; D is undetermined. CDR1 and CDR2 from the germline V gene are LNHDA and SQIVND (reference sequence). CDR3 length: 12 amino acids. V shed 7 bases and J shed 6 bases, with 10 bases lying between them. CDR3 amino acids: CASTTGSQPQHF. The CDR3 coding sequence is TGTGCCAGTACTACGGGGAGTCAGCCCCAGCATTTT.

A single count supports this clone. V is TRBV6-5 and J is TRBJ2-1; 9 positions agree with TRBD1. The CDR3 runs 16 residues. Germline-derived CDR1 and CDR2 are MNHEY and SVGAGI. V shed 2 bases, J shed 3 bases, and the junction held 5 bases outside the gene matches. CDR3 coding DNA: TGTGCCAGCAGTTACGTCCCGGGACAGGGCTACAATGAGCAGTTCTTC. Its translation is CASSYVPGQGYNEQFF.

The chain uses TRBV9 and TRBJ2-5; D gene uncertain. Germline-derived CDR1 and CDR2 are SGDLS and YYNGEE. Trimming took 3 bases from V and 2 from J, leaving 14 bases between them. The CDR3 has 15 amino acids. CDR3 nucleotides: TGTGCCAGCAGCGAGACTCTAACTTTTCAAGAGACCCAGTACTTC. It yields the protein CASSETLTFQETQYF.

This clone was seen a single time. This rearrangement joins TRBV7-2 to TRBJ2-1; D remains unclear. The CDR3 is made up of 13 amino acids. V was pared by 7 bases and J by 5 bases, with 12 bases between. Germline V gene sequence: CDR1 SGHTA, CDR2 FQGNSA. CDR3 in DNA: TGTGCCAGCACCCGAGAGCTCCACAATGAGCAGTTCTTC. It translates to CASTRELHNEQFF.

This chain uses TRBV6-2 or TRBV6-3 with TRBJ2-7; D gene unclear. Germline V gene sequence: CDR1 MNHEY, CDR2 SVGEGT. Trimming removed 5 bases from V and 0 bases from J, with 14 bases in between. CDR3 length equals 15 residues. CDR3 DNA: TGTGCCAGCAGTCCCATGTGGTTGGCCTCCTACGAGCAGTACTTC. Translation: CASSPMWLASYEQYF.

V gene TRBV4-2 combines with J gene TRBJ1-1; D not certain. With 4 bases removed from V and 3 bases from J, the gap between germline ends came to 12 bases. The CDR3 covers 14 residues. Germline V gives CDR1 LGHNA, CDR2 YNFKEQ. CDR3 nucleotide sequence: TGTGCCAGCAGCCCGACCCCTGGAGACACTGAAGCTTTCTTT. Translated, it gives CASSPTPGDTEAFF.

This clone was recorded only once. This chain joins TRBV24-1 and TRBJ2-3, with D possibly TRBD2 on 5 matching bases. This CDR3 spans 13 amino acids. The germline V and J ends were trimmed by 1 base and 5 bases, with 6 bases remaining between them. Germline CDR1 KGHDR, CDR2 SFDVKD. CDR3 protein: CATSDLGRDTQYF. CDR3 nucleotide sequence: TGTGCCACCAGTGATTTAGGGAGAGATACGCAGTATTTT.

This chain's CDR3 is CASSSGEHSNQPQHF. Here the CDR3 DNA reads TGTGCCAGCAGTTCAGGGGAGCATAGCAATCAGCCCCAGCATTTT. This chain joins TRBV7-8 and TRBJ1-5; a possible D gene is TRBD1 (6 bases). The V end lost 6 bases, the J end lost 0 bases, and 12 bases lay between the germline ends. The CDR3 has 15 residues. Per germline, CDR1 SGHVS and CDR2 FQNEAQ.

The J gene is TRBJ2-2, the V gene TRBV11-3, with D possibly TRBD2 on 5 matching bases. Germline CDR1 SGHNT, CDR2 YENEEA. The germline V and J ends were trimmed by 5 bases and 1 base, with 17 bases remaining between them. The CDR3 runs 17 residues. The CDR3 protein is CASSPMFRTLNTGELFF. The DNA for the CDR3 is TGTGCCAGCAGCCCCATGTTCCGGACTTTGAACACCGGGGAGCTGTTTTTT.

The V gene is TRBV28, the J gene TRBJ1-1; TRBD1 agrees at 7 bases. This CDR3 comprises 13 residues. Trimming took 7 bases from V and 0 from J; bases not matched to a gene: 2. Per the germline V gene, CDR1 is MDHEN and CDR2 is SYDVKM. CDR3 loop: CASTTGVNTEAFF. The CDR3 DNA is TGTGCCAGCACTACAGGGGTGAACACTGAAGCTTTCTTT.

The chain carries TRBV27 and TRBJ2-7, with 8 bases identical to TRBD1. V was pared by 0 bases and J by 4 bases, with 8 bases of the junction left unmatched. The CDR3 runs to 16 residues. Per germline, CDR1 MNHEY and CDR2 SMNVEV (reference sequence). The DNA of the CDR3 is TGTGCCAGCAGTTTATCTGCGGCAGGGGGCAGGTACGAGCAGTACTTC. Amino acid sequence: CASSLSAAGGRYEQYF.